Each of the 12 T cell receptor beta chains below was sequenced from the same sample in a study of vaccination effects on CD4 cells after COVID-19. Repertoires were generated with immunoSEQ multiplex PCR, while TCRdb's copy carries only in-frame clones and drops some. The sample records approximately 74,000 clones, roughly 74% being singletons. Which antigens these TCRs recognize remains unknown. Viral peptide pool expansion of antigen-specific CD4+ T cells preceded sequencing in the ViraFEST assay. CD4+ T cell isolation took place after nine to eleven days of culture. In the vaccine recipients, nucleocapsid antibodies were negative and there was no prior SARS-CoV-2 infection. The sample was CD4+ T cells from PBMCs cultured with HCoV-NL63 spike peptides, taken before COVID-19 vaccination. The source is a human donor who received a COVID-19 vaccine.

The chain links TRBV7-8 to TRBJ2-7, with 8 bases fitting TRBD2. CDR1 is SGHVS, CDR2 FQNEAQ, per germline. The CDR3 is made up of 14 amino acids. V shed 1 base and J 6 bases; nucleotides not matched to a gene: 5. CDR3 in DNA: TGTGCCAGCAGCTTAGTCAGAAGCGGGGGCGAGCAGTACGTC. Protein: CASSLVRSGGEQYV.

This clone was seen a single time. V is TRBV27 and J is TRBJ1-3; TRBD1 is a possible D gene (6 bases). The CDR3 length is 17 residues. The ends were cut back, 0 bases at V and 0 bases at J, with 12 bases in the middle. CDR1 and CDR2 from the germline V gene are MNHEY and SMNVEV (reference sequence). CDR3 sequence reads: CASSLSPGAFSGNTIYF. In nucleotides, the CDR3 is TGTGCCAGCAGTTTATCGCCAGGGGCCTTCTCTGGAAACACCATATATTTT.

The V gene is TRBV19, the J gene TRBJ2-7; TRBD1 matches at 9 bases. This CDR3 spans 17 amino acids. Germline CDR1 reads LNHDA; CDR2 reads SQIVND (reference sequence). V dropped 1 base and J dropped 0; count of bases not matched to a gene: 7. The CDR3 loop is CASSIVGTGKHSYEQYV. The CDR3 region has the DNA TGTGCCAGTAGTATAGTGGGGACAGGGAAACACTCCTACGAGCAGTACGTC.

The chain couples TRBV27 to TRBJ2-2; D uncertain. This CDR3 region has 12 residues. Germline CDR1 reads MNHEY; CDR2 reads SMNVEV (reference sequence). Trimming pared 10 bases from V and 2 bases from J, leaving 8 bases between. CDR3 nucleotide sequence: TGTGCCACCCAACTAAACACCGGGGAGCTGTTTTTT. It translates to CATQLNTGELFF.

The chain joins TRBV5-1 to TRBJ2-3; weak D call: TRBD1 (6 bases). V shed 0 bases and J shed 4 bases, with 9 bases lying between them. Germline CDR1 is SGHRS and CDR2 is YFSETQ. There are 14 residues in the CDR3. This CDR3 reads CASSLGGRADTQYF. The CDR3 region has the DNA TGCGCCAGCAGCTTGGGGGGGCGAGCAGATACGCAGTATTTT.

The rearrangement links TRBV5-1 to TRBJ2-2; 9 positions match TRBD2. The CDR3 consists of 16 residues. V shed 1 base and J 6 bases; nucleotides not matched to a gene: 7. Per germline, CDR1 SGHRS and CDR2 YFSETQ. Here the CDR3 DNA reads TGCGCCAGCAGCTTGCTCGGCGGGGGGGCCGCCGGGGAGCTGTTTTTT. Its protein product is CASSLLGGGAAGELFF.

The V and J genes are TRBV7-6 and TRBJ2-3; 13 bases map to TRBD2. Trimming cost V 1 base and J 4 bases; bases outside gene matches: 5. The CDR3 runs 17 residues. The germline V gene has CDR1 SGHVS and CDR2 FNYEAQ. The CDR3 bases are TGTGCCAGCAGCTTAGAACTAGCGGGGGGGCAATCAGATACGCAGTATTTT. This codes for CASSLELAGGQSDTQYF.

This clone has a handful of counts. The V gene is TRBV6-6, the J gene TRBJ2-7; 7 bases match TRBD2. Germline values: CDR1 MNHNY, CDR2 SVGAGI (reference sequence). The CDR3 is made up of 14 amino acids. With V trimmed by 2 bases and J by 3 bases, 4 bases remained unmatched. CDR3 sequence: CASSYRRGDYEQYV. The CDR3 coding sequence is TGTGCCAGCAGTTACCGTCGGGGGGACTACGAGCAGTACGTC.

The chain links TRBV5-1 to TRBJ1-6; 8 nucleotides agree with TRBD1. Germline assignment: CDR1 SGHRS and CDR2 YFSETQ. The CDR3 covers 16 residues. J gave up 8 bases and V 4 bases, and 11 bases lay outside the gene matches. The CDR3 region has the DNA TGCGCCAGCAGCATCACCGGGACAGGTTACGATTCACCCCTCCACTTT. It specifies CASSITGTGYDSPLHF.

The chain couples TRBV5-4 to TRBJ2-1; TRBD2 aligns across 14 bases. The J segment lost 7 bases and the V segment lost 4 bases, leaving 13 bases of the junction unmatched. The germline gives CDR1 SGHNT, CDR2 YYREEE (reference sequence). The CDR3 is made up of 18 amino acids. In DNA form, the CDR3 reads TGTGCCAGCAGCCGCATGCGACTAGCGGGGGGGCCTATGAATGAGCAGTTCTTC. As protein: CASSRMRLAGGPMNEQFF.

The rearrangement uses TRBV29-1 and TRBJ2-5; D remains unclear. Germline V CDR1 and CDR2: SQVTM, ANQGSEA. V was clipped by 4 bases and J by 2 bases, with 8 bases between them. The CDR3 loop spans 12 amino acids. The CDR3 spells CSVVQQQETQYF. The DNA of the CDR3 is TGCAGCGTTGTTCAACAGCAAGAGACCCAGTACTTC. Filled out from reference TRBV29-1 and TRBJ2-5, the complete variable domain reads SAVISQKPSRDICQRGTSLTIQCQVDSQVTMMFWYRQQPGQSLTLIATANQGSEATYESGFVIDKFPISRPNLTFSTLTVSNMSPEDSSIYLCSVVQQQETQYFGPGTRLLVL.

This clone was detected only a few times. The rearrangement uses TRBV30 and TRBJ2-1; TRBD1 aligns across 7 bases. CDR3 length equals 14 residues. Germline CDR1 GTSNPN, CDR2 SVGIG (reference sequence). J gave up 5 bases and V 4 bases, and 8 bases lay outside the gene matches. The CDR3 sequence: CAWMLRGSNNEQFF. Here the CDR3 DNA reads TGTGCCTGGATGCTCAGGGGGTCAAACAATGAGCAGTTCTTC.